The 8 T cell receptor beta chains below were found in one sample sequenced in a study of human thymus T cells. In corrective heart surgery, resections were taken, and these provided the thymus tissue. Here immunoSEQ multiplex PCR was the method, and the copy in TCRdb shows in-frame clones only, minus some. The sample lists 55,000 to 85,000 clones; 95% were seen once. Sequencing used thymus tissue. The source is a girl less than two years old with a congenital heart defect but otherwise immunologically healthy.

This chain joins TRBV29-1 and TRBJ1-1; D might be TRBD1 (6 bases). The CDR3 is made up of 16 amino acids. The germline CDR1 and CDR2 sequences are SQVTM and ANQGSEA. Trimming shortened V by 4 bases and J by 3 bases, and 21 bases separated the two germline ends. The CDR3 is CSVVPGQLGGDTEAFF. The CDR3 DNA reads TGCAGCGTTGTACCCGGACAGCTCGGGGGGGACACTGAAGCTTTCTTT.

This clone came up once. This chain uses TRBV9 with TRBJ1-2; D unclear. V shed 2 bases and J shed 0 bases, with 2 bases lying between them. The CDR3 loop spans 12 amino acids. Germline V gene lookup returns CDR1 SGDLS and CDR2 YYNGEE. CDR3 DNA: TGTGCCAGCAGCGTCCCTAACTATGGCTACACCTTC. It codes for CASSVPNYGYTF.

This chain joins TRBV5-8 and TRBJ2-7; 8 nucleotides line up with TRBD1. Unmatched junction bases numbered 13, after V lost 2 bases and J lost 3 bases. Germline lookup yields CDR1 SGHTS and CDR2 YDEGEE. There are 17 residues in the CDR3. The CDR3 loop is CASSFCPDREVCYEQYF. The CDR3 nucleotides read TGTGCCAGCAGCTTTTGTCCGGACAGGGAGGTGTGCTACGAGCAGTACTTC.

CDR3 bases: TGTGCCAGCAGTGTACAGGGGTTCGCAGTGGTAACTTGTTACGAGCAGTACTTC. Amino acids: CASSVQGFAVVTCYEQYF. The chain carries TRBV2 and TRBJ2-7; 7 bases align to TRBD1. The CDR3 loop spans 18 amino acids. V lost 4 bases to trimming and J lost 4 bases; unmatched junction nucleotides: 19. Germline CDR1 is SNHLY and CDR2 is FYNNEI.

This clone was seen more than once but under ten times. V and J are TRBV11-2 and TRBJ2-6; D is ambiguous. The CDR3 runs to 13 residues. The V gene's germline CDR1 is SGHAT and CDR2 FQNNGV. V shed 1 base and J shed 4 bases, with 2 bases lying between them. The CDR3 loop is CASSLGGANVLTF. The CDR3 bases are TGTGCCAGCAGCTTAGGGGGGGCCAACGTCCTGACTTTC.

The V and J genes are TRBV7-9 and TRBJ2-2, with TRBD2 as a possible D gene (5 bases). The germline CDR1 and CDR2 sequences are SEHNR and FQNEAQ (reference sequence). V was trimmed by 6 bases and J by 4 bases, leaving 9 bases between them. The length of the CDR3 is 13 residues. CDR3 bases: TGTGCCAGCAGGGCAGGAGGCACCGGGGAGCTGTTTTTT. Translation gives CASRAGGTGELFF.

The chain carries TRBV10-2 and TRBJ2-1, with 7 bases matching TRBD2. J lost 9 bases, V lost 6 bases, and 8 bases had no gene match. Germline V gene lookup returns CDR1 WSHSY and CDR2 SAAADI. The CDR3 runs to 13 residues. CDR3: CASSPGRDGEQFF. CDR3 nucleotides: TGCGCCAGCAGCCCGGGGAGGGATGGTGAGCAGTTCTTC.

In DNA, the CDR3 is TGTGCCAGCAGCCAAGTTAAGCGGGAGGTCGCCGATAGCTCCTACAATGAGCAGTTCTTC. Residues: CASSQVKREVADSSYNEQFF. V usage is TRBV14 and J usage is TRBJ2-1; 9 nucleotides align to TRBD2. CDR1 and CDR2 from the germline V gene are SGHDN and FVKESK. Trimming cost V 1 base and J 0 bases; bases outside gene matches: 13. The CDR3 length is 20 residues. Complete variable domain (other parts from reference TRBV14 and TRBJ2-1): EAGVTQFPSHSVIEKGQTVTLRCDPISGHDNLYWYRRVMGKEIKFLLHFVKESKQDESGMPNNRFLAERTGGTYSTLKVQPAELEDSGVYFCASSQVKREVADSSYNEQFFGPGTRLTVL.